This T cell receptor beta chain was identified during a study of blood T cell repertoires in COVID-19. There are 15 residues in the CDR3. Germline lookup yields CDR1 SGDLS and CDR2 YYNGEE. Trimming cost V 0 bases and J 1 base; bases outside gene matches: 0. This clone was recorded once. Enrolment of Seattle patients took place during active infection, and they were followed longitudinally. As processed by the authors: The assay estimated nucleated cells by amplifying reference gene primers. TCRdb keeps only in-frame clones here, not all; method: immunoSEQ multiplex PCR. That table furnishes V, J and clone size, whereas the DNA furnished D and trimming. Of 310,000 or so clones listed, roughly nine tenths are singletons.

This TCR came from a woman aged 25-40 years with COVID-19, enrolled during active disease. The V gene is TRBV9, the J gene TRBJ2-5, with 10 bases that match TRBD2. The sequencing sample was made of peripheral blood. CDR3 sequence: CASSVVAGGQETQYF. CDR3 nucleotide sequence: TGTGCCAGCAGCGTAGTAGCGGGAGGCCAAGAGACCCAGTACTTC.